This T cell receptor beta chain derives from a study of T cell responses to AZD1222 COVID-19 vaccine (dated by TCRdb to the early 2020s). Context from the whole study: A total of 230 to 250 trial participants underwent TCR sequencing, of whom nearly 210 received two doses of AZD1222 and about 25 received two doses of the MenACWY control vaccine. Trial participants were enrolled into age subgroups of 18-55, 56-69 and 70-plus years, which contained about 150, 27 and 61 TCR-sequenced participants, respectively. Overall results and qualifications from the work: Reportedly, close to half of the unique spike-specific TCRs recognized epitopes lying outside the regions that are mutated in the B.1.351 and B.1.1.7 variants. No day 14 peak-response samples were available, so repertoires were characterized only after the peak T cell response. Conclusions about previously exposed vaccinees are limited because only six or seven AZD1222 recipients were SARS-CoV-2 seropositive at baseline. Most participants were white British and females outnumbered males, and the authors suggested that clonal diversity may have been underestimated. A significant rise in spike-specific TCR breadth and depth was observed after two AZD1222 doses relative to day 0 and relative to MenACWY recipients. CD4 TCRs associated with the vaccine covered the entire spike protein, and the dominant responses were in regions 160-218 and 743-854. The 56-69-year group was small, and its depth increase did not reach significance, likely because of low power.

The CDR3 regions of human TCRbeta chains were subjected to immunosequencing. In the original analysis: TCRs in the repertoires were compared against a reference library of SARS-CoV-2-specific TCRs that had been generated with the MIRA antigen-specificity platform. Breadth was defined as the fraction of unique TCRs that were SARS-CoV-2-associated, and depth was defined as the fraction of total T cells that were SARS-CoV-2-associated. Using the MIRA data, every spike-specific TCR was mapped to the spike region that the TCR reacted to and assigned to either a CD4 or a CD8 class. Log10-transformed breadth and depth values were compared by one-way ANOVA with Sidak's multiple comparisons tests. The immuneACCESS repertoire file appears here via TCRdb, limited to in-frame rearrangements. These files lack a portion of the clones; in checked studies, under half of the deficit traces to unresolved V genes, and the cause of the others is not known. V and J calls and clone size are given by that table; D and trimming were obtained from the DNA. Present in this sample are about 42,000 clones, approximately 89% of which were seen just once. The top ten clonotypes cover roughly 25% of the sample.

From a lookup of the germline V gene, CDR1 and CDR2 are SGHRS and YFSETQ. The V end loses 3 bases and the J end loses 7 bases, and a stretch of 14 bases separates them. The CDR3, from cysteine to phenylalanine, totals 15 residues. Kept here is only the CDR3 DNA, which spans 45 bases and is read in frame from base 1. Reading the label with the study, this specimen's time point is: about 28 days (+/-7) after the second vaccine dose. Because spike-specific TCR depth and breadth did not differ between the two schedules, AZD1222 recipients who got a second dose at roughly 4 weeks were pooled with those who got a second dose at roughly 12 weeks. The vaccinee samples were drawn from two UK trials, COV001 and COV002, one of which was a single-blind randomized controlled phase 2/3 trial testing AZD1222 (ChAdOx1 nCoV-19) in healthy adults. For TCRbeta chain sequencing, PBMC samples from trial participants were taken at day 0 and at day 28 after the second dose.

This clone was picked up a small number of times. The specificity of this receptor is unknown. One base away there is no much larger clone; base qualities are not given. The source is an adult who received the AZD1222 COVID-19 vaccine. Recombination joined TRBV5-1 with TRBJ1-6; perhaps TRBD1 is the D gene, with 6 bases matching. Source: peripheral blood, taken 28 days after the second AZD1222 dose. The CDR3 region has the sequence CASSSSGHRNSPLHF. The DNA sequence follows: TGCGCCAGCAGCTCGTCGGGACATAGAAATTCACCCCTCCACTTT.